The 21 T cell receptor beta chains reported below all come from one sample, sequenced in a study of cytotoxic CD8 clonotypes in ibrutinib-treated CLL. Method: immunoSEQ multiplex PCR; TCRdb's copy keeps in-frame clones and lacks some. This table has some 310,000 clones, around four fifths appearing once. This material consisted of PBMCs, taken before ibrutinib treatment. Receptor source: a human donor with chronic lymphocytic leukemia.

This chain links TRBV5-1 with TRBJ2-5, with 9 bases aligning to TRBD1. The CDR3 contains 12 residues. Looked up from germline, CDR1 is SGHRS and CDR2 is YFSETQ. V was pared by 4 bases and J by 5 bases, with 0 bases of the junction left unmatched. Written as DNA, the CDR3 is TGCGCCAGCAGCGGGACAGGGGAGACCCAGTACTTC. It translates to CASSGTGETQYF.

The chain recombines TRBV4-2 with TRBJ1-5, with no clear D. Germline CDR1 and CDR2: LGHNA and YNFKEQ. The CDR3 is 17 residues long. The V end lost 1 base, the J end lost 1 base, and 14 bases lay between the germline ends. The CDR3 here is CASSQGLTGGSNQPQHF. DNA for the CDR3: TGTGCCAGCAGCCAAGGACTTACGGGAGGGAGCAATCAGCCCCAGCATTTT.

V usage is TRBV4-1 and J usage is TRBJ2-7; D might be TRBD1 or TRBD2, each matching 5 bases. The CDR3 loop spans 15 amino acids. Per the germline V gene, CDR1 is MGHRA and CDR2 is YSYEKL. Trimming took off 2 bases at V and 3 bases at J, with 14 bases between the two ends. CDR3 in DNA: TGCGCCAGCAGCCAAAACCCGGGGACCCTCTACGAGCAGTACTTC. Its translation is CASSQNPGTLYEQYF.

The rearrangement links TRBV4-3 to TRBJ2-7; TRBD1 aligns across 7 bases. After removal of 0 bases from V and 2 bases from J, the junction contained 4 bases not matched to a gene. This CDR3 contains 15 residues. Germline CDR1 is LGHNA and CDR2 is YSLEER. The chain's CDR3 is CASSQDGTATYEQYF. DNA of the CDR3: TGCGCCAGCAGCCAAGATGGGACAGCTACCTACGAGCAGTACTTC.

About this clone: At the DNA level, this CDR3 is encoded by other sequences in the same sample as well. This chain connects TRBV4-3 to TRBJ2-7; 11 positions agree with TRBD2. V lost 0 bases and J lost 4; bases outside the gene matches: 8. Germline CDR1 is LGHNA and CDR2 is YSLEER. The length of the CDR3 is 17 residues. CDR3 bases: TGCGCCAGCAGCCAAGATCTACCTAGCGGGAGGAGGTACGAGCAGTACTTC. Protein sequence: CASSQDLPSGRRYEQYF.

This clone came up once. The rearrangement links TRBV15 to TRBJ1-1, with D tentatively TRBD1 (6 bases). The V and J ends lost 3 bases and 5 bases respectively, with 10 bases between them. From germline, CDR1 is LNHNV and CDR2 YYDKDF (reference sequence). The CDR3 covers 13 residues. The CDR3 DNA reads as TGTGCCACCAGCAGGCAAGGGGGTACTGAAGCTTTCTTT. This translates into CATSRQGGTEAFF.

The gene calls are TRBV5-8 and TRBJ2-1; possibly TRBD2 for D (5 bases). The CDR3 runs to 15 residues. The germline V gene encodes CDR1 SGHTS and CDR2 YDEGEE. Trimming took off 4 bases at V and 4 bases at J, with 15 bases between the two ends. CDR3 nucleotides: TGTGCCAGCAGCCCACGGATAGCGTATTACAATGAGCAGTTCTTC. Amino acid sequence: CASSPRIAYYNEQFF. The full variable domain, rest sourced from reference TRBV5-8 and TRBJ2-1, is EAGVTQSPTHLIKTRGQQATLRCSPISGHTSVYWYQQALGLGLQFLLWYDEGEERNRGNFPPRFSGRQFPNYSSELNVNALELEDSALYLCASSPRIAYYNEQFFGPGTRLTVL.

CDR3 in DNA: TGTGCCTGGTCGTGGGACACTGAAGCTTTCTTT. Protein: CAWSWDTEAFF. The chain links TRBV30 to TRBJ1-1, with unresolved D. CDR1 GTSNPN and CDR2 SVGIG come from the germline V gene (reference sequence). The CDR3 is 11 residues long. Trimming shortened V by 5 bases and J by 3 bases, and 7 bases separated the two germline ends.

This chain connects TRBV19 to TRBJ1-1; 8 bases are shared with TRBD1. The CDR3 is made up of 14 amino acids. Unmatched junction bases numbered 9, after V lost 7 bases and J lost 5 bases. The germline V gene has CDR1 LNHDA and CDR2 SQIVND (reference sequence). The CDR3, as DNA: TGTGCCAGTACCTCTTCAGGGGGCCGAACTGAAGCTTTCTTT. It specifies CASTSSGGRTEAFF. Together with reference TRBV19 and TRBJ1-1, the CDR3 gives the full variable domain: DGGITQSPKYLFRKEGQNVTLSCEQNLNHDAMYWYRQDPGQGLRLIYYSQIVNDFQKGDIAEGYSVSREKKESFPLTVTSAQKNPTAFYLCASTSSGGRTEAFFGQGTRLTVV.

This chain links TRBV9 with TRBJ2-7, with a weak D call TRBD2 (6 bases). CDR1 is SGDLS and CDR2 is YYNGEE in the germline V gene. Between the trimmed V and J ends, which lost 2 bases and 0 bases, there was a span of 12 bases. CDR3 size: 15 residues. CDR3 region: CASSVTERASYEQYF. The CDR3 nucleotides are TGTGCCAGCAGCGTTACCGAGCGGGCCTCCTACGAGCAGTACTTC.

The rearrangement joins TRBV29-1 to TRBJ2-1, with D uncertain. CDR1 is SQVTM and CDR2 is ANQGSEA in the germline V gene. The V end was cut by 5 bases, the J end by 6 bases, with 14 bases between. The CDR3 sequence is 13 residues long. This chain's CDR3 is CSVPGIARNEQFF. CDR3 nucleotides: TGCAGCGTTCCAGGAATAGCACGCAATGAGCAGTTCTTC.

The genes are TRBV5-1 and TRBJ2-3; D not certain. V shed 4 bases and J shed 8 bases, with 14 bases lying between them. The CDR3 loop spans 13 amino acids. The germline CDR1 and CDR2 sequences are SGHRS and YFSETQ. The CDR3 DNA sequence: TGCGCCAGCAGCATGACCGTGTTTGCTACGCAGTATTTT. This sequence encodes CASSMTVFATQYF.

This clone was counted between two and nine times. The chain joins TRBV2 to TRBJ2-5; D gene uncertain. V was cut by 5 bases and J by 2 bases, with 6 bases left in between. Germline V gene data show CDR1 as SNHLY and CDR2 as FYNNEI. The CDR3 sequence is 12 residues long. CDR3 nucleotide sequence: TGTGCCAGCAGTTGGGCGCAAGAGACCCAGTACTTC. Amino acid sequence: CASSWAQETQYF.

The genes are TRBV7-2 and TRBJ2-1; D is uncertain. CDR3 length: 12 residues. Germline V gene sequence: CDR1 SGHTA, CDR2 FQGNSA. Trimming removed 0 bases from V and 9 bases from J, with 6 bases in between. In DNA form, the CDR3 reads TGTGCCAGCAGCTTAGCGGTGGGTGAGCAGTTCTTC. Its protein is CASSLAVGEQFF.

The V call is TRBV29-1, the J call TRBJ2-7; 7 positions match TRBD1. The CDR3 is 15 residues long. Germline V gene sequence: CDR1 SQVTM, CDR2 ANQGSEA. The junction had 13 bases not matched to a gene; V was cut back by 6 bases and J by 2 bases. The CDR3 DNA reads TGCAGCGTCGAACGACAGGGAAGGGCCACCTACGAGCAGTACTTC. It yields the protein CSVERQGRATYEQYF.

The rearrangement links TRBV29-1 to TRBJ2-3, with 12 bases identical to TRBD2. The CDR3 loop spans 15 amino acids. V gave up 4 bases and J gave up 1 base; unmatched junction bases: 3. Looked up from germline, CDR1 is SQVTM and CDR2 is ANQGSEA. DNA of the CDR3: TGCAGCGTTGTGCCTAGCGGGAGGGGCACAGATACGCAGTATTTT. It translates to CSVVPSGRGTDTQYF.

The chain carries TRBV27 and TRBJ2-7, with D tentatively TRBD1 (5 bases). CDR1 and CDR2 (germline): MNHEY, SMNVEV (reference sequence). Trimming removed 4 bases from V and 7 bases from J, with 11 bases in between. The CDR3 covers 12 residues. For the CDR3, the DNA is TGTGCCAGCAGTTACCCCAAGGGGGAGCAGTACTTC. It yields the protein CASSYPKGEQYF.

Turning to this clone: This same CDR3 is encoded by further DNA sequences in the sample. The CDR3 sequence: CSAGRPNEKLFF. CDR3 DNA: TGCAGCGCAGGGCGGCCTAATGAAAAACTGTTTTTT. The rearrangement joins TRBV29-1 to TRBJ1-4; maybe TRBD1 (5 bases). V was clipped by 7 bases and J by 3 bases, with 9 bases between them. Germline CDR1 SQVTM, CDR2 ANQGSEA. CDR3 size: 12 residues.

CDR3: CACRFTREFGIEQYF. The CDR3 DNA reads TGTGCCTGCCGCTTCACCAGGGAATTTGGGATCGAGCAGTACTTC. The chain is built from TRBV30 and TRBJ2-7; tentative D call: TRBD1 (5 bases). The ends were cut back, 6 bases at V and 6 bases at J, with 24 bases in the middle. CDR1 is GTSNPN and CDR2 is SVGIG in the germline V gene (reference sequence). CDR3 length: 15 amino acids.

The chain combines TRBV5-4 with TRBJ2-7, with 7 bases fitting TRBD2. The germline V gene encodes CDR1 SGHNT and CDR2 YYREEE (reference sequence). The CDR3 has 13 residues. Germline trimming cut 4 bases from V and 2 bases from J; bases unmatched to any gene: 3. The CDR3 loop reads CASSGGGAYEQYF. CDR3 coding DNA: TGTGCCAGCAGCGGCGGGGGTGCCTACGAGCAGTACTTC.

Written as DNA, the CDR3 is TGTGCCAGCAGTCCCCAGGGACAGGCGAACACCGGGGAGCTGTTTTTT. Translated, it gives CASSPQGQANTGELFF. J is TRBJ2-2 and V is TRBV5-4, with 8 bases identical to TRBD1. CDR1 is SGHNT and CDR2 is YYREEE in the germline V gene (reference sequence). This CDR3 spans 16 amino acids. With 5 bases clipped from V and 0 bases from J, the junction kept 6 bases outside the gene matches.